This TCR beta chain was documented in a study of blood T cell repertoires in COVID-19. Here immunoSEQ multiplex PCR was the method, and the copy in TCRdb shows in-frame clones only, minus some. The table records approximately 470,000 clones, about nine tenths of them present only once. The germline V and J ends were trimmed by 2 bases and 8 bases, with 21 bases remaining between them. Germline V gives CDR1 MGHDK, CDR2 SYGVNS. CDR3 size: 17 residues. The chain is built from TRBV25-1 and TRBJ1-4; no reliable D call. The sequence was obtained from a woman aged 18-29 years who had recovered from COVID-19. Material for sequencing was PBMCs or T cells enriched from blood (not recorded which). The CDR3, as DNA: TGTGCCAGCAGTGAAGGCCCCGGGAGGGAAGGGAACGAAAAACTGTTTTTT. Translation: CASSEGPGREGNEKLFF. Complete variable domain (other parts from reference TRBV25-1 and TRBJ1-4): EADIYQTPRYLVIGTGKKITLECSQTMGHDKMYWYQQDPGMELHLIHYSYGVNSTEKGDLSSESTVSRIRTEHFPLTLESARPSHTSQYLCASSEGPGREGNEKLFFGSGTQLSVL.